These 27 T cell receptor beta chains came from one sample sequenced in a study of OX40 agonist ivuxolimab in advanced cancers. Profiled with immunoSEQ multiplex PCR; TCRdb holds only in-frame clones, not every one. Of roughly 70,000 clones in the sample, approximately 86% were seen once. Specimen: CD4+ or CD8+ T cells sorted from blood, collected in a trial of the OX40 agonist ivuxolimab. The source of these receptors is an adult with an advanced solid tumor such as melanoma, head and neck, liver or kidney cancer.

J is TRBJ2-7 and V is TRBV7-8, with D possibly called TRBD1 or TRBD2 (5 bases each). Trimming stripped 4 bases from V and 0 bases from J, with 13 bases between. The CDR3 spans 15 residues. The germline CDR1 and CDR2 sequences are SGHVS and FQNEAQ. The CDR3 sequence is CASSWGTANSYEQYF. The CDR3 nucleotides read TGTGCCAGCAGCTGGGGGACGGCTAACTCCTACGAGCAGTACTTC.

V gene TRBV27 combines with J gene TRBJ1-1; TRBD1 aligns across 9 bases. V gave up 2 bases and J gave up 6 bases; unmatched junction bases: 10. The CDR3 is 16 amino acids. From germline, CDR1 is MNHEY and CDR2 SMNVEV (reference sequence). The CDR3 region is CASSLRPGTGSAEAFF. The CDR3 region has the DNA TGTGCCAGCAGTTTACGTCCCGGGACAGGGTCCGCTGAAGCTTTCTTT.

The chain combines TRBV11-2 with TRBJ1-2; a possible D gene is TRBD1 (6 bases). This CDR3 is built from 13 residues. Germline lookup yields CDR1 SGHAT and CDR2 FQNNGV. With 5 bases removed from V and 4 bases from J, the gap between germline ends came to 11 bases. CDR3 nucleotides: TGTGCCAGCAGCACAGGGTCTCCCTATGGCTACACCTTC. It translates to CASSTGSPYGYTF. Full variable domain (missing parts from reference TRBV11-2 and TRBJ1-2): EAGVAQSPRYKIIEKRQSVAFWCNPISGHATLYWYQQILGQGPKLLIQFQNNGVVDDSQLPKDRFSAERLKGVDSTLKIQPAKLEDSAVYLCASSTGSPYGYTFGSGTRLTVV.

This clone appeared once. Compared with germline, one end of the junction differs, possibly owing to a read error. The CDR3: CASSLLPGQGVSSFF. The CDR3 region has the DNA TGTGCCAGCAGCTTACTTCCGGGACAGGGGGTTAGTAGTTTCTTC. This rearrangement joins TRBV7-2 to TRBJ2-7; 11 bases line up with TRBD1. Germline loops: CDR1 SGHTA, CDR2 FQGNSA. The CDR3 runs 15 residues. Together with reference TRBV7-2 and TRBJ2-7, the CDR3 gives the full variable domain: GAGVSQSPSNKVTEKGKDVELRCDPISGHTALYWYRQSLGQGLEFLIYFQGNSAPDKSGLPSDRFSAERTGGSVSTLTIQRTQQEDSAVYLCASSLLPGQGVSSFFGPGTRLTVT.

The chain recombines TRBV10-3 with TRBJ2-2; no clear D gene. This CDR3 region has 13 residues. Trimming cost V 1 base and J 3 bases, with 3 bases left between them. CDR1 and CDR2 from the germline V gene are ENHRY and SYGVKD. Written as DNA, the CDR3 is TGTGCCATCAGTGAGTGGGACACCGGGGAGCTGTTTTTT. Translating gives CAISEWDTGELFF.

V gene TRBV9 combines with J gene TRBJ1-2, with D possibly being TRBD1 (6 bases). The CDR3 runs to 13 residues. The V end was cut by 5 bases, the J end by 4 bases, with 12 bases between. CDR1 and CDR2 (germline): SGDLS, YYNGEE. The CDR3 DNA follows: TGTGCCAGCAGTTACAGGGATATCTATGGCTACACCTTC. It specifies CASSYRDIYGYTF. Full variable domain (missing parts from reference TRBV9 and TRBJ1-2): DSGVTQTPKHLITATGQRVTLRCSPRSGDLSVYWYQQSLDQGLQFLIQYYNGEERAKGNILERFSAQQFPDLHSELNLSSLELGDSALYFCASSYRDIYGYTFGSGTRLTVV.

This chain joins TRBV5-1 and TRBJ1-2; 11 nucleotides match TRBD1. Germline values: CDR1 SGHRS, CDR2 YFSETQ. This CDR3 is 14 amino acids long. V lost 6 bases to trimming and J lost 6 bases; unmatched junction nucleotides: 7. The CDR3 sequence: CASTPGQGGDGYTF. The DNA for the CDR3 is TGCGCCAGCACCCCGGGACAGGGGGGAGATGGCTACACCTTC. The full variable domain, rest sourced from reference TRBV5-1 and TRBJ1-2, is KAGVTQTPRYLIKTRGQQVTLSCSPISGHRSVSWYQQTPGQGLQFLFEYFSETQRNKGNFPGRFSGRQFSNSRSEMNVSTLELGDSALYLCASTPGQGGDGYTFGSGTRLTVV.

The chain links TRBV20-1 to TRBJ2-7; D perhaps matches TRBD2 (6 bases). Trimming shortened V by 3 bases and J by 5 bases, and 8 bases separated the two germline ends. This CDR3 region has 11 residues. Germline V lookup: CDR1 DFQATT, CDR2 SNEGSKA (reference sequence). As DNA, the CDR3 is TGCAGTGCTAGTTGGGGGGACGAGCAGTACTTC. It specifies CSASWGDEQYF.

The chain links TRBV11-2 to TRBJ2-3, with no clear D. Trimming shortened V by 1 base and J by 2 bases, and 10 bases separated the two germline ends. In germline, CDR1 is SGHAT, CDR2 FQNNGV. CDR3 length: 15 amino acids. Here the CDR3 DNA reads TGTGCCAGCAGCTTAGGGCCAGACTCCACAGATACGCAGTATTTT. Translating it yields CASSLGPDSTDTQYF.

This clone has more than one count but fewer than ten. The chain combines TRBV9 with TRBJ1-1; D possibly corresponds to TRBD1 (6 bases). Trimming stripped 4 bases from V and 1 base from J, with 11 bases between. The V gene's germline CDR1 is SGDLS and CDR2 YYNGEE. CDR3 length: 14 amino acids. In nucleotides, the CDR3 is TGTGCCAGCAGCTCAAGGGGGTCGAACACTGAAGCTTTCTTT. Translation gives CASSSRGSNTEAFF.

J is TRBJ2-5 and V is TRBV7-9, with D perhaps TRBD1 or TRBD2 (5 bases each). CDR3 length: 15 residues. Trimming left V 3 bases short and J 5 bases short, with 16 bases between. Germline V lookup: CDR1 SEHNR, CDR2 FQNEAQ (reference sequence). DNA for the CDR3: TGTGCCAGCAGCTTTCGAGGGGCCCGGCGGGAGACCCAGTACTTC. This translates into CASSFRGARRETQYF.

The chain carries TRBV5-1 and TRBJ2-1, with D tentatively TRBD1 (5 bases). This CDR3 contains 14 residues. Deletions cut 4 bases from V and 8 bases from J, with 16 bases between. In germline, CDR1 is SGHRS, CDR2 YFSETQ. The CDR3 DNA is TGCGCCAGCAGCCCGGACAAGGCAGTCGATGAGCAGTTCTTC. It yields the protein CASSPDKAVDEQFF.

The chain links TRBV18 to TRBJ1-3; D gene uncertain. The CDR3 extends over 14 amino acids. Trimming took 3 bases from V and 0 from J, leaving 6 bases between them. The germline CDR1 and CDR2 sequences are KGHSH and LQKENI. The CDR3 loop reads CASSPSDSGNTIYF. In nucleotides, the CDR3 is TGTGCCAGCTCACCCAGTGACTCTGGAAACACCATATATTTT.

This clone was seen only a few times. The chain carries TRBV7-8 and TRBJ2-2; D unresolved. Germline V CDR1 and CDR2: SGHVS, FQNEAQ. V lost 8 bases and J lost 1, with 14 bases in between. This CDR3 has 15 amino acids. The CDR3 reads CASRWTAQNTGELFF. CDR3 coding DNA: TGTGCCAGCCGTTGGACGGCTCAGAACACCGGGGAGCTGTTTTTT.

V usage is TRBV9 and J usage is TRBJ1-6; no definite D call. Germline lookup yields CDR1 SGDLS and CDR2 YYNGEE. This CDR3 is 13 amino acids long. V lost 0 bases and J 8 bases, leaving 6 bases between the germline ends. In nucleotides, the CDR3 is TGTGCCAGCAGCGTAGGGGCGGATTCACCCCTCCACTTT. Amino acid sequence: CASSVGADSPLHF.

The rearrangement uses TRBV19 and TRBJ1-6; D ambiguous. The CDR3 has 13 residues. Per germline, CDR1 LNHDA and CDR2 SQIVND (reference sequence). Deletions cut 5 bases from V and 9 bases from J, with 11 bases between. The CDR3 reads CASSPPQVSPLHF. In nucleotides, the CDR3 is TGTGCCAGTAGTCCCCCTCAGGTTTCACCCCTCCACTTT.

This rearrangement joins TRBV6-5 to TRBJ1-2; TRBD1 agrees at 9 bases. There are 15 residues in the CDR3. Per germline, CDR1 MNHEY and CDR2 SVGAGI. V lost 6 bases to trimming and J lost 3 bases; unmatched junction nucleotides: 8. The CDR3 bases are TGTGCCAGCAGATATAGGACAGGGGTGCACTATGGCTACACCTTC. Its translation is CASRYRTGVHYGYTF.

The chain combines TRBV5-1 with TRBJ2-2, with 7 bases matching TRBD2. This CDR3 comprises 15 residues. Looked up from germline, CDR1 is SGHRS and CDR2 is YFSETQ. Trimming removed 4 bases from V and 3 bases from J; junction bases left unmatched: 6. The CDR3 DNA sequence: TGCGCCAGCAGCCCGCTTGCGGGGGACACCGGGGAGCTGTTTTTT. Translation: CASSPLAGDTGELFF.

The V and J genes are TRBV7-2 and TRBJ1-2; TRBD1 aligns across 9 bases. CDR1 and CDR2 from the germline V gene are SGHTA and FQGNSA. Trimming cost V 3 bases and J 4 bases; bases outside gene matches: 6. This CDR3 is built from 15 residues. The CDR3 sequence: CASSFKGQGSYGYTF. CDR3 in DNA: TGTGCCAGCAGCTTTAAGGGACAGGGTAGCTATGGCTACACCTTC.

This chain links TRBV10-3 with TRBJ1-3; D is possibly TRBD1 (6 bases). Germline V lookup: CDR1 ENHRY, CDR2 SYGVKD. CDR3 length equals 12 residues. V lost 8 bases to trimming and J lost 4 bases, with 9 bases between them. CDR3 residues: CAIGQPGNTIYF. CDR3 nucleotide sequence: TGTGCCATCGGACAGCCAGGAAACACCATATATTTT.

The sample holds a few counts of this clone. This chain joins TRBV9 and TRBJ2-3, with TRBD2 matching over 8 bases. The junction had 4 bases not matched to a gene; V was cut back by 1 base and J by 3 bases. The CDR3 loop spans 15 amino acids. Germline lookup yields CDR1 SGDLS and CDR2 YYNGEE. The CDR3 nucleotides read TGTGCCAGCAGCGTAATGGGACTAGGAACAGATACGCAGTATTTT. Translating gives CASSVMGLGTDTQYF.

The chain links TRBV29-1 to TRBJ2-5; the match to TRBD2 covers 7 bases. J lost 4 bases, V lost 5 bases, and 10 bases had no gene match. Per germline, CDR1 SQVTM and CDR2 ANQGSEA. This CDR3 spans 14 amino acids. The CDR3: CSVRRARGLETQYF. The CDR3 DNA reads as TGCAGCGTTCGGCGAGCGCGGGGGTTAGAGACCCAGTACTTC.

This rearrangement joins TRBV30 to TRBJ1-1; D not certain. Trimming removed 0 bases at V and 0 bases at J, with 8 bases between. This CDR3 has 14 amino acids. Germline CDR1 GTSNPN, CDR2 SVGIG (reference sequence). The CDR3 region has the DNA TGTGCCTGGAGTGTGGGAACCATGAACACTGAAGCTTTCTTT. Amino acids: CAWSVGTMNTEAFF.

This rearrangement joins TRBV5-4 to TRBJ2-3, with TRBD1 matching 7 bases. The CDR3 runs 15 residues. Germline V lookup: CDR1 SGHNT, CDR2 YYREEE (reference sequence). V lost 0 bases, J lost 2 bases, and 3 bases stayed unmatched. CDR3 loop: CASSLGDRATDTQYF. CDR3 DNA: TGTGCCAGCAGCTTGGGGGACAGAGCCACAGATACGCAGTATTTT.

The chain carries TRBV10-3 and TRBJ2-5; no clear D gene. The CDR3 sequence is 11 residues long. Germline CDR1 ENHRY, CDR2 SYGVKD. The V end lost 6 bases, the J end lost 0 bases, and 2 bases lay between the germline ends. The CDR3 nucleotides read TGTGCCATCAGGGACCAAGAGACCCAGTACTTC. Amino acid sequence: CAIRDQETQYF.

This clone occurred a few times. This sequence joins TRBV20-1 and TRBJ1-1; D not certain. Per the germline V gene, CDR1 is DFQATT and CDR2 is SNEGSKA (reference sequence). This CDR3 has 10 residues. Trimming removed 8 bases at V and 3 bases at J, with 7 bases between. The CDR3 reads CSPRHTEAFF. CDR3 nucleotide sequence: TGCAGTCCCAGACACACTGAAGCTTTCTTT.

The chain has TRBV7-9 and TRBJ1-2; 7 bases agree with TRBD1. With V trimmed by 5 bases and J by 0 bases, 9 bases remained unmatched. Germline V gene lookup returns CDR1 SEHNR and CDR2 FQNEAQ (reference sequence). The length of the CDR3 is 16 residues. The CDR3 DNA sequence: TGTGCCAGCAGCCGACTCCCCAGGGGGTCTAACTATGGCTACACCTTC. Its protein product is CASSRLPRGSNYGYTF.